The 9 T cell receptor beta chains in this list originate from one sample, sequenced in a study of OX40 agonist ivuxolimab in advanced cancers. Assay: immunoSEQ multiplex PCR; the TCRdb copy retains only in-frame clones and omits some. The data contain tens of thousands of clones, roughly 85% of them singletons. The sample was CD4+ or CD8+ T cells sorted from blood, taken in a trial of the OX40 agonist ivuxolimab. The receptor source for this set is an adult with an advanced solid tumor such as melanoma, head and neck, liver or kidney cancer.

The rearrangement links TRBV9 to TRBJ2-1; 7 nucleotides agree with TRBD1. Germline CDR1 SGDLS, CDR2 YYNGEE. Losses at the gene ends were 4 bases for V and 6 bases for J; bases not matched to a gene: 4. CDR3 size: 13 residues. In nucleotides, the CDR3 is TGTGCCAGCAGCCCCTACAGGGGCAATGAGCAGTTCTTC. This encodes CASSPYRGNEQFF.

This clone appeared a few times. V gene TRBV11-2 combines with J gene TRBJ2-7; TRBD1 aligns across 7 bases. CDR1 is SGHAT and CDR2 is FQNNGV in the germline V gene. The CDR3 has 13 amino acids. The junction had 3 bases not matched to a gene; V was cut back by 5 bases and J by 2 bases. The CDR3 DNA sequence: TGTGCCAGCAGCACAGGGACAGCCTACGAGCAGTACTTC. This encodes CASSTGTAYEQYF.

The chain links TRBV7-9 to TRBJ1-1; 10 bases agree with TRBD1. Germline V gives CDR1 SEHNR, CDR2 FQNEAQ (reference sequence). The CDR3 sequence is 12 residues long. Germline trimming cut 6 bases from V and 6 bases from J; bases unmatched to any gene: 1. In nucleotides, the CDR3 is TGTGCCAGCAGGGGACAGGGGCCTGAAGCTTTCTTT. Translation: CASRGQGPEAFF.

The chain links TRBV7-9 to TRBJ2-7; D could derive from TRBD1 or TRBD2 (6 bases each). Trimming shortened V by 3 bases and J by 6 bases, and 15 bases separated the two germline ends. Germline CDR1 is SEHNR and CDR2 is FQNEAQ (reference sequence). CDR3 size: 14 residues. Here the CDR3 reads CASSFSGASSEQYF. CDR3 coding DNA: TGTGCCAGCAGCTTTTCGGGGGCGAGTAGCGAGCAGTACTTC.

The rearrangement links TRBV29-1 to TRBJ2-1, with 15 bases identical to TRBD2. Germline V gene data show CDR1 as SQVTM and CDR2 as ANQGSEA. Losses at the gene ends were 7 bases for V and 8 bases for J; bases not matched to a gene: 9. The CDR3 is made up of 15 amino acids. The CDR3 bases are TGCAGCGCAGGACTAGCGGGAGGGCCCGTCGATGAGCAGTTCTTC. Encoded protein: CSAGLAGGPVDEQFF.

The chain has TRBV5-6 and TRBJ2-7; 9 bases fit TRBD1. In germline, CDR1 is SGHDT, CDR2 YYEEEE. The CDR3 extends over 14 amino acids. V shed 3 bases, J shed 3 bases, and the junction held 4 bases outside the gene matches. DNA for the CDR3: TGTGCCAGCAGCTGGGGACAGGGTGTCTACGAGCAGTACTTC. As protein: CASSWGQGVYEQYF.

The V gene is TRBV2, the J gene TRBJ1-1; 8 bases agree with TRBD1. Trimming at V came to 3 bases and at J to 3 bases, leaving 15 bases not matched to a gene. The CDR3 spans 18 residues. Germline lookup yields CDR1 SNHLY and CDR2 FYNNEI. CDR3 nucleotides: TGTGCCAGCAGTGACGGGGGGAAGGACAGGGAAGAGGACACTGAAGCTTTCTTT. Protein sequence: CASSDGGKDREEDTEAFF.

The chain joins TRBV9 to TRBJ2-1, with 11 bases fitting TRBD2. Germline V gives CDR1 SGDLS, CDR2 YYNGEE. V trimming: 5 bases; J trimming: 0 bases; junction bases outside the gene matches: 10. This CDR3 spans 18 amino acids. CDR3 protein: CASSAPTSGSHSYNEQFF. The CDR3, as DNA: TGTGCCAGCAGTGCCCCTACTAGCGGGAGCCACTCCTACAATGAGCAGTTCTTC.

This rearrangement joins TRBV2 to TRBJ1-4; D is uncertain. This CDR3 is 12 amino acids long. Germline CDR1 is SNHLY and CDR2 is FYNNEI. Deletions cut 2 bases from V and 5 bases from J, with 3 bases between. CDR3 nucleotides: TGTGCCAGCAGTGAAATGAATGAAAAACTGTTTTTT. Its translation: CASSEMNEKLFF.